The 27 T cell receptor beta chains presented below share a single source sample, sequenced in a study of OX40 agonist ivuxolimab in advanced cancers. Produced via immunoSEQ multiplex PCR; TCRdb's table is partial and in-frame only. Of 75,000 to 100,000 clones listed, around 90% are singletons. Sequences were derived from CD4+ or CD8+ T cells sorted from blood, sampled in a trial of the OX40 agonist ivuxolimab. Receptors originate from an adult with an advanced solid tumor such as melanoma, head and neck, liver or kidney cancer.

The chain carries TRBV9 and TRBJ1-1, with 8 positions matching TRBD1. Per germline, CDR1 SGDLS and CDR2 YYNGEE. With 6 bases clipped from V and 4 bases from J, the junction kept 8 bases outside the gene matches. CDR3 length equals 14 residues. The CDR3 sequence: CASTDQTGGTEAFF. The CDR3 DNA follows: TGTGCCAGCACTGACCAAACAGGGGGCACTGAAGCTTTCTTT.

The V and J genes are TRBV5-1 and TRBJ2-7; 7 positions agree with TRBD2. The germline V gene encodes CDR1 SGHRS and CDR2 YFSETQ. The CDR3 is 15 amino acids. V shed 2 bases and J 2 bases; nucleotides not matched to a gene: 7. The CDR3 DNA reads TGCGCCAGCAGCTTCAGTCTAGCGGCCCCCTACGAGCAGTACTTC. As protein: CASSFSLAAPYEQYF. The full variable domain, with the rest looked up from reference TRBV5-1 and TRBJ2-7, is KAGVTQTPRYLIKTRGQQVTLSCSPISGHRSVSWYQQTPGQGLQFLFEYFSETQRNKGNFPGRFSGRQFSNSRSEMNVSTLELGDSALYLCASSFSLAAPYEQYFGPGTRLTVT.

The chain carries TRBV6-5 and TRBJ2-3; the D is unclear. Per germline, CDR1 MNHEY and CDR2 SVGAGI. There are 13 residues in the CDR3. V lost 5 bases and J lost 5, with 11 bases in between. CDR3 bases: TGTGCCAGCAGTGCCGCCTGGGGAGATACGCAGTATTTT. Amino acids: CASSAAWGDTQYF.

This clone was seen only a few times. Other nucleotide sequences from this sample produce the same CDR3. The chain has TRBV10-3 and TRBJ2-7, with D perhaps matching TRBD2 (5 bases). In germline, CDR1 is ENHRY, CDR2 SYGVKD. The CDR3 is 12 residues long. V lost 11 bases and J lost 2, with 13 bases in between. CDR3 residues: CAVSTGTYEQYF. The CDR3 nucleotides read TGTGCCGTTTCAACCGGGACCTACGAGCAGTACTTC.

This sequence joins TRBV7-9 and TRBJ2-7; D is perhaps TRBD2 (5 bases). The CDR3 sequence is 14 residues long. Germline CDR1 is SEHNR and CDR2 is FQNEAQ (reference sequence). V lost 0 bases and J 2 bases, leaving 8 bases between the germline ends. CDR3 residues: CASSLAQTTYEQYF. The CDR3 DNA is TGTGCCAGCAGCTTAGCGCAGACTACCTACGAGCAGTACTTC.

The J gene is TRBJ2-7, the V gene TRBV18; 7 bases match TRBD2. Germline V CDR1 and CDR2: KGHSH, LQKENI. V shed 6 bases and J 2 bases; nucleotides not matched to a gene: 10. The CDR3 is 15 residues long. DNA of the CDR3: TGTGCCAGCTCCTTCAGGCAGGGAGGGACCTACGAGCAGTACTTC. Its translation is CASSFRQGGTYEQYF.

The chain combines TRBV11-2 with TRBJ2-7; either TRBD1 or TRBD2 may supply D (6 bases each). The CDR3 is 16 amino acids. V was trimmed by 3 bases and J by 6 bases, leaving 21 bases between them. CDR1 is SGHAT, CDR2 FQNNGV, per germline. The CDR3 sequence: CASSFLRRGARTEQYF. CDR3 coding DNA: TGTGCCAGCAGCTTTCTGAGGAGGGGGGCCCGGACCGAGCAGTACTTC.

This sequence joins TRBV7-9 and TRBJ2-5; D unclear. The V gene's germline CDR1 is SEHNR and CDR2 FQNEAQ (reference sequence). The ends were cut back, 4 bases at V and 8 bases at J, with 5 bases in the middle. CDR3 length: 10 residues. Here the CDR3 reads CASSSETQYF. CDR3 in DNA: TGTGCCAGCAGCTCCGAAACCCAGTACTTC.

The rearrangement uses TRBV10-1 and TRBJ2-3, with unresolved D. Trimming took off 0 bases at V and 4 bases at J, with 20 bases between the two ends. Germline V CDR1 and CDR2: WNHNN, SYGVQD (reference sequence). The CDR3 sequence is 18 residues long. The CDR3 here is CASSESRVIRALPDTQYF. CDR3 coding DNA: TGCGCCAGCAGTGAGTCTCGGGTGATCCGGGCCCTCCCAGATACGCAGTATTTT.

The rearrangement uses TRBV29-1 and TRBJ2-3, with 8 bases fitting TRBD1. The germline gives CDR1 SQVTM, CDR2 ANQGSEA. V shed 6 bases, J shed 3 bases, and the junction held 8 bases outside the gene matches. CDR3 length: 14 amino acids. The DNA for the CDR3 is TGCAGCGTGGCCGGGACAGGCGGGACAGATACGCAGTATTTT. It codes for CSVAGTGGTDTQYF.

This clone was picked up one time. This chain uses TRBV28 with TRBJ1-5; 7 bases align to TRBD1. This CDR3 comprises 14 residues. The germline V gene encodes CDR1 MDHEN and CDR2 SYDVKM. Trimming took 5 bases from V and 6 from J; bases not matched to a gene: 7. CDR3 loop: CASSPPRGTQPQHF. Here the CDR3 DNA reads TGTGCCAGCAGTCCACCCAGGGGGACTCAGCCCCAGCATTTT.

The V call is TRBV11-2, the J call TRBJ1-2; possibly TRBD1 for D (5 bases). The ends were cut back, 1 base at V and 7 bases at J, with 7 bases in the middle. Per germline, CDR1 SGHAT and CDR2 FQNNGV. The CDR3 spans 12 residues. CDR3 DNA: TGTGCCAGCAGCTTAGGAGGGGTTGGCTACACCTTC. Translating gives CASSLGGVGYTF.

This rearrangement joins TRBV5-4 to TRBJ2-6; D is ambiguous. This CDR3 spans 14 amino acids. The ends were cut back, 3 bases at V and 0 bases at J, with 4 bases in the middle. Germline V gene data show CDR1 as SGHNT and CDR2 as YYREEE (reference sequence). CDR3 nucleotide sequence: TGTGCCAGCAGCTACCGCTCTGGGGCCAACGTCCTGACTTTC. This encodes CASSYRSGANVLTF.

Concerning this clone: Other DNA sequences in the sample encode the same CDR3. The chain couples TRBV7-2 to TRBJ1-2, with TRBD1 as a possible D gene (5 bases). Trimming stripped 3 bases from V and 7 bases from J, with 18 bases between. This CDR3 has 15 amino acids. Germline V gene lookup returns CDR1 SGHTA and CDR2 FQGNSA. CDR3: CASSFLLQDSPGYTF. CDR3 DNA sequence: TGTGCCAGCAGCTTCTTGCTACAAGACAGCCCTGGCTACACCTTC.

The chain recombines TRBV2 with TRBJ2-7, with no clear D. Trimming took 3 bases from V and 12 from J, leaving 12 bases between them. This CDR3 has 11 amino acids. Germline V gene data show CDR1 as SNHLY and CDR2 as FYNNEI. CDR3 amino acids: CASSEVGFGYF. Written as DNA, the CDR3 is TGTGCCAGCAGTGAGGTGGGATTCGGGTACTTC.

This clone showed up just once. The chain couples TRBV7-2 to TRBJ1-3; D not resolved. The CDR3 is 16 amino acids. V lost 0 bases and J lost 4, with 13 bases in between. Germline CDR1 is SGHTA and CDR2 is FQGNSA. For the CDR3, the DNA is TGTGCCAGCAGCTTAGCCCCGGTAGGCCTAGGAAACACCATATATTTT. This sequence encodes CASSLAPVGLGNTIYF.

V is TRBV5-1 and J is TRBJ1-2; no reliable D call. Germline V gives CDR1 SGHRS, CDR2 YFSETQ. With 0 bases removed from V and 5 bases from J, the gap between germline ends came to 8 bases. The CDR3 contains 13 residues. CDR3 sequence: CASSLVARYGYTF. The CDR3 coding sequence is TGCGCCAGCAGCTTGGTAGCCCGGTATGGCTACACCTTC. The full variable domain, rest sourced from reference TRBV5-1 and TRBJ1-2, is KAGVTQTPRYLIKTRGQQVTLSCSPISGHRSVSWYQQTPGQGLQFLFEYFSETQRNKGNFPGRFSGRQFSNSRSEMNVSTLELGDSALYLCASSLVARYGYTFGSGTRLTVV.

The CDR3 DNA reads as TGTGCCAGCACGGCGGATTACAATGAGCAGTTCTTC. Protein sequence: CASTADYNEQFF. The V gene is TRBV2, the J gene TRBJ2-1, with D uncertain. The germline V gene encodes CDR1 SNHLY and CDR2 FYNNEI. CDR3 length: 12 amino acids. V lost 7 bases and J 4 bases, leaving 8 bases between the germline ends.

J is TRBJ2-1 and V is TRBV7-9, with 10 nucleotides matching TRBD1. V gave up 8 bases and J gave up 6 bases; unmatched junction bases: 1. Germline V lookup: CDR1 SEHNR, CDR2 FQNEAQ (reference sequence). This CDR3 spans 12 amino acids. The chain's CDR3 is CASRTGGNEQFF. The CDR3, as DNA: TGTGCCAGCCGGACAGGGGGCAATGAGCAGTTCTTC. Full variable domain (outside the CDR3, taken from reference TRBV7-9 and TRBJ2-1): DTGVSQNPRHKITKRGQNVTFRCDPISEHNRLYWYRQTLGQGPEFLTYFQNEAQLEKSRLLSDRFSAERPKGSFSTLEIQRTEQGDSAMYLCASRTGGNEQFFGPGTRLTVL.

This clone was counted once. This chain connects TRBV6-1 to TRBJ1-5; D is perhaps TRBD1 (6 bases). CDR3 size: 13 residues. V was pared by 8 bases and J by 0 bases, with 8 bases between. Germline V gives CDR1 MNHNS, CDR2 SASEGT. The CDR3 here is CASRQDSNQPQHF. The CDR3 DNA sequence: TGTGCCAGCCGACAGGATAGCAATCAGCCCCAGCATTTT.

The rearrangement uses TRBV7-9 and TRBJ1-4; 7 bases match TRBD1. This CDR3 spans 16 amino acids. V trimming: 1 base; J trimming: 6 bases; junction bases outside the gene matches: 8. In germline, CDR1 is SEHNR, CDR2 FQNEAQ (reference sequence). CDR3 DNA: TGTGCCAGCAGCTTAGGGGACAGACCTCACTATGAAAAACTGTTTTTT. Translated, it gives CASSLGDRPHYEKLFF.

The chain joins TRBV28 to TRBJ2-7; 11 bases match TRBD1. Germline loops: CDR1 MDHEN, CDR2 SYDVKM. The CDR3 consists of 16 residues. V was pared by 0 bases and J by 2 bases, with 3 bases of the junction left unmatched. The CDR3 nucleotides are TGTGCCAGCAGTTTATGGGGGACAGGGGGAGCCTACGAGCAGTACTTC. Protein sequence: CASSLWGTGGAYEQYF.

V gene TRBV10-3 combines with J gene TRBJ2-1; TRBD2 matches at 10 bases. The CDR3 extends over 17 amino acids. Trimming at V came to 6 bases and at J to 1 base, leaving 9 bases not matched to a gene. Germline CDR1 is ENHRY and CDR2 is SYGVKD. Written as DNA, the CDR3 is TGTGCCATCAGGGCTAGCGGGGGTCGTGAGTCCTACAATGAGCAGTTCTTC. This translates into CAIRASGGRESYNEQFF.

The chain recombines TRBV7-9 with TRBJ1-4, with TRBD1 matching 8 bases. J gave up 8 bases and V 2 bases, and 7 bases lay outside the gene matches. This CDR3 contains 15 residues. Germline V gene lookup returns CDR1 SEHNR and CDR2 FQNEAQ (reference sequence). The CDR3 region has the DNA TGTGCCAGCAGCTTATTCGGGACAGGCCAAGAAAAACTGTTTTTT. Amino acids: CASSLFGTGQEKLFF. Full variable domain (remainder filled in from reference TRBV7-9 and TRBJ1-4): DTGVSQNPRHKITKRGQNVTFRCDPISEHNRLYWYRQTLGQGPEFLTYFQNEAQLEKSRLLSDRFSAERPKGSFSTLEIQRTEQGDSAMYLCASSLFGTGQEKLFFGSGTQLSVL.

This chain uses TRBV18 with TRBJ1-5, with D uncertain. The germline CDR1 and CDR2 sequences are KGHSH and LQKENI. V lost 6 bases and J 2 bases, leaving 14 bases between the germline ends. The CDR3 consists of 15 residues. This chain's CDR3 is CASSREGTGNQPQHF. CDR3 in DNA: TGTGCCAGCTCCCGTGAGGGTACGGGCAATCAGCCCCAGCATTTT.

This clone has only a few counts. This rearrangement joins TRBV7-9 to TRBJ1-6; D gene uncertain. CDR1 SEHNR and CDR2 FQNEAQ come from the germline V gene (reference sequence). V was clipped by 1 base and J by 9 bases, with 4 bases between them. The CDR3 contains 12 residues. CDR3 protein: CASSLDLSPLHF. The CDR3 DNA reads TGTGCCAGCAGCTTAGACCTTTCACCCCTCCACTTT.

In this sample, this clone turned up a few times. V usage is TRBV6-1 and J usage is TRBJ2-3; the D gene is possibly TRBD2 (5 bases). Germline CDR1 reads MNHNS; CDR2 reads SASEGT. V was pared by 3 bases and J by 0 bases, with 13 bases between. The CDR3 is made up of 16 amino acids. DNA of the CDR3: TGTGCCAGCAGTGATAGGACTCGGGCAAGCACAGATACGCAGTATTTT. This translates into CASSDRTRASTDTQYF.